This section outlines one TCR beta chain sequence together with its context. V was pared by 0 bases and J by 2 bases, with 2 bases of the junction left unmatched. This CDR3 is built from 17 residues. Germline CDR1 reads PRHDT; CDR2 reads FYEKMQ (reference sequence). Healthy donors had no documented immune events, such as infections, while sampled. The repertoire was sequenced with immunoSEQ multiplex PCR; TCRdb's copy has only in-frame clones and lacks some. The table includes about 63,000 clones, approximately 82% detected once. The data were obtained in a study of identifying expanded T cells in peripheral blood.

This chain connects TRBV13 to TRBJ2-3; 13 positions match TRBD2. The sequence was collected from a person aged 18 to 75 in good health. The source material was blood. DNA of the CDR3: TGTGCCAGCAGCTTAGGTGGACTAGCGGGAGTCACAGATACGCAGTATTTT. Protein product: CASSLGGLAGVTDTQYF.